This paragraph reports one T cell receptor beta chain. Its matching antigen is unknown. This CDR3 is 15 amino acids long. Germline V CDR1 and CDR2: WSHSY, SAAADI. V shed 6 bases and J 1 base; nucleotides not matched to a gene: 8. Assaying covered about 10^5 TCR templates per sample. Data came from immunoSEQ multiplex PCR; TCRdb stores just in-frame clones and leaves some out. Of about 91,000 clones listed, over 85% were seen once; the top ten hold over 5.5%. The record originates from a study of siplizumab effects on memory and regulatory T cells. Findings of the study overall: Confirmation that proliferating Tregs from siplizumab cultures had suppressive function was not obtained. Naive or memory phenotype was unassignable for roughly 75-97% of proliferating CD4+ or CD8+ clones. Unstimulated subsets captured only a minor fraction of alloreactive clones.

The sequenced sample was CD8+ T cells sorted from blood. This TCR derives from a human donor in good health. This sequence joins TRBV10-2 and TRBJ2-5; 7 nucleotides agree with TRBD1. The CDR3 DNA follows: TGCGCCAGCAGCGAACCCCGGGACAGCCAAGAGACCCAGTACTTC. It translates to CASSEPRDSQETQYF.